This T cell receptor beta chain was profiled in a study of T cells in Graves' hyperthyroidism and ophthalmopathy. Study-wide findings and caveats: From stable hyperthyroidism, ophthalmopathy was set apart by a 13 V-J model. Onset of ophthalmopathy came a median 6.5 months after the model predicted it.

The CDR3 consists of 13 residues. Trimming pared 6 bases from V and 5 bases from J, leaving 13 bases between. Germline V gene sequence: CDR1 LNHDA, CDR2 SQIVND (reference sequence). Each diagnosis was grounded in clinical symptoms, serum thyroxine and TRAb, thyroid ultrasound, and orbital computed tomography. RNA transcripts yielded amplified TCR beta CDR3 regions. RT-PCR in the first round (using the HTBI primer set) targeted the TCR CDR3. TCRdb reprocessed the multiplex PCR reads via MiXCR and lists one record per CDR3 protein. The sample contains approximately 640,000 distinct CDR3 sequences, about 45% of which appear only once. This clonotype was seen at least ten times. Its specificity is unknown.

The chain combines TRBV19 with TRBJ1-1; tentative D call: TRBD1 (6 bases). The receptor was isolated from an adult man with Graves' disease, either hyperthyroidism or ophthalmopathy (not recorded which). The sequenced sample was peripheral blood or thyroid tissue (not recorded which). The CDR3 region has the DNA TGTGCCAGTAGCCAAACAGGGAGGACTGAAGCTTTCTTT. This sequence encodes CASSQTGRTEAFF.